This is a list of T cell receptor beta chains from one sample in a study of cytotoxic CD8 clonotypes in ibrutinib-treated CLL. Assay used: immunoSEQ multiplex PCR; TCRdb lists only in-frame clones, some missing. The sample records 250,000 to 350,000 clones, 60% to 80% being singletons. This material consisted of PBMCs, taken at disease progression, from a patient treated with ibrutinib. These receptors originate from a human donor with chronic lymphocytic leukemia. CDR3s include the opening cysteine and the closing phenylalanine or tryptophan. Each record gives: CDR3 protein, CDR3 DNA, V gene, clone size, D gene, J gene. D genes are given only for firm matches. Size is omitted from some rows. Given values are once, few, many or a class for expanded clones.

CASSQQRSGYGYTF	TGTGCCAGCAGCCAACAGCGATCGGGGTATGGCTACACCTTC	TRBV14	.	.	TRBJ1-2
CASSQGQGRETQYF	TGCGCCAGCAGCCAAGGGCAGGGGAGAGAGACCCAGTACTTC	TRBV4-1	.	.	TRBJ2-5
CASSLHPEANYGYTF	TGTGCCAGCAGCCTACACCCAGAAGCTAACTATGGCTACACCTTC	TRBV11-2	.	.	TRBJ1-2
CASSVTDSNQPQHF	TGTGCCAGCAGCGTGACCGATAGCAATCAGCCCCAGCATTTT	TRBV7-8	.	.	TRBJ1-5
CASSPARTSGAKQYF	TGTGCCAGCAGCCCCGCGAGGACTAGCGGGGCTAAGCAGTACTTC	TRBV11-2	once	TRBD2	TRBJ2-7
CASSPGTLLSYGYTF	TGCGCCAGCAGCCCCGGGACTCTCTTATCCTATGGCTACACCTTC	TRBV10-2	.	.	TRBJ1-2
CASSHRDRGLTEAFF	TGCGCCAGCAGCCACCGGGACAGGGGCCTCACTGAAGCTTTCTTT	TRBV5-1	.	TRBD1	TRBJ1-1
CSVVRGTDTQYF	TGCAGCGTTGTCCGGGGTACAGATACGCAGTATTTT	TRBV29-1	.	.	TRBJ2-3
CASSQDRTSGANEQFF	TGTGCCAGCAGCCAAGATCGGACTAGCGGGGCCAATGAGCAGTTCTTC	TRBV14	.	TRBD2	TRBJ2-1
CSATPGPEQFF	TGCAGTGCTACCCCGGGGCCTGAGCAGTTCTTC	TRBV20-1	.	.	TRBJ2-1
CASSLNGATNEKLFF	TGTGCCAGCAGCCTCAACGGGGCAACTAATGAAAAACTGTTTTTT	TRBV14	few	.	TRBJ1-4
CASSGTSRETQYF	TGTGCCAGCAGTGGGACTAGCCGAGAGACCCAGTACTTC	TRBV2	.	TRBD2	TRBJ2-5
CATSSDGTARETQYF	TGTGCCACCAGCAGTGACGGGACAGCGAGGGAGACCCAGTACTTC	TRBV15	.	TRBD1	TRBJ2-5
CASSPLGSGMLETQYF	TGTGCCAGCAGCCCCCTCGGTAGCGGGATGCTTGAGACCCAGTACTTC	TRBV28	.	TRBD2	TRBJ2-5
CASSPWGGGASYEQYF	TGTGCCAGCAGCCCTTGGGGCGGGGGGGCCTCCTACGAGCAGTACTTC	TRBV7-9	.	TRBD2	TRBJ2-7
CASSRGTGNNYEQYF	TGTGCCAGCAGCCGCGGGACAGGGAATAACTACGAGCAGTACTTC	TRBV7-6	once	TRBD1	TRBJ2-7
CAIGINTEAFF	TGTGCCATCGGGATTAACACTGAAGCTTTCTTT	TRBV6-1	.	.	TRBJ1-1
CASSLGSFLGGERNGYTF	TGTGCCAGCAGCTTAGGCTCATTCTTAGGTGGGGAAAGGAATGGCTACACCTTC	TRBV13	.	.	TRBJ1-2
CASSSRPFDVQYF	TGTGCCAGCAGCTCTAGGCCATTCGACGTGCAGTATTTT	TRBV11-2	.	.	TRBJ2-3
CASSPEGGRGYTF	TGTGCCAGCAGCCCCGAGGGGGGGCGAGGCTACACCTTC	TRBV11-1	.	.	TRBJ1-2
CSARTGIFPEQFF	TGCAGCGCCCGGACAGGGATTTTTCCTGAGCAGTTCTTC	TRBV29-1	.	TRBD1	TRBJ2-1
CASSHGTLKGDTQYF	TGTGCCAGCAGCCACGGGACCCTGAAGGGAGATACGCAGTATTTT	TRBV7-9	.	.	TRBJ2-3
CSVVPGQASTNEKLFF	TGCAGCGTCGTCCCAGGACAGGCTTCAACTAATGAAAAACTGTTTTTT	TRBV29-1	.	TRBD1	TRBJ1-4
CASSATGGRDYGYTF	TGTGCCAGCTCAGCGACAGGGGGCCGAGACTATGGCTACACCTTC	TRBV18	.	TRBD1	TRBJ1-2
CASSLGRSPMNTEAFF	TGCGCCAGCAGCTTGGGTCGTAGCCCCATGAACACTGAAGCTTTCTTT	TRBV5-1	.	.	TRBJ1-1
CASRPNRALLYGYTF	TGTGCAAGTCGCCCCAACAGGGCCTTACTCTATGGCTACACCTTC	TRBV12-2	.	.	TRBJ1-2
CASSLLLGTGELFF	TGTGCCAGCAGTTTACTTCTCGGGACCGGGGAGCTGTTTTTT	TRBV27	few	.	TRBJ2-2
CATAFRPNEQFF	TGTGCCACCGCGTTTAGACCGAATGAGCAGTTCTTC	TRBV19	.	.	TRBJ2-1
CASNLKGANEKLFF	TGTGCCAGCAACCTGAAAGGGGCGAATGAAAAACTGTTTTTT	TRBV27	.	.	TRBJ1-4
CASSLTPSTDTQYF	TGTGCCAGCAGCTTAACACCTTCCACAGATACGCAGTATTTT	TRBV13	.	.	TRBJ2-3
CASSWVAVNTEAFF	TGTGCCAGCAGTTGGGTTGCAGTGAACACTGAAGCTTTCTTT	TRBV6-1	.	.	TRBJ1-1
CASSQAYEQYF	TGTGCCAGCTCACAGGCTTACGAGCAGTACTTC	TRBV18	.	.	TRBJ2-7
CASSWDNSYEQYF	TGCGCCAGCAGTTGGGACAACTCCTACGAGCAGTACTTC	TRBV5-1	.	.	TRBJ2-7
CASSRGSSYEQYF	TGTGCCAGCAGTAGGGGGAGCTCCTACGAGCAGTACTTC	TRBV27	few	.	TRBJ2-7
CASTLKGSTDTQYF	TGTGCCAGCACCCTAAAAGGTTCGACAGATACGCAGTATTTT	TRBV6-4	.	.	TRBJ2-3
CASSGLRDTQYF	TGTGCCAGCAGCGGCCTAAGGGATACGCAGTATTTT	TRBV7-6	.	.	TRBJ2-3
CASSTYGTNEKLFF	TGTGCCAGTAGTACGTACGGAACTAATGAAAAACTGTTTTTT	TRBV19	.	.	TRBJ1-4
CSATGGVYEQYF	TGCAGCGCAACAGGGGGGGTCTACGAGCAGTACTTC	TRBV29-1	.	.	TRBJ2-7
CASSATFSGANVLTF	TGTGCCAGCAGTGCGACTTTCTCTGGGGCCAACGTCCTGACTTTC	TRBV2	.	.	TRBJ2-6
CASSTPGGVGEKLFF	TGTGCCAGCAGCACCCCTGGGGGCGTGGGTGAAAAACTGTTTTTT	TRBV5-4	.	.	TRBJ1-4
CASSQEEGQGETQYF	TGCGCCAGCAGCCAAGAAGAGGGACAGGGAGAGACCCAGTACTTC	TRBV4-3	.	TRBD1	TRBJ2-5